These 20 T cell receptor beta chains were all obtained from the same sample, sequenced in a study of blood T cells in healthy people across ages. Through a sample-barcoded 5' primer and a J-beta primer mix, a second PCR was run for roughly 7 to 11 cycles. TCRdb ran MiXCR on the 5' RACE reads and lists one entry per CDR3 protein. The data contain over a million distinct CDR3 sequences, around 55% of them singletons. Input material: blood. The receptors were gathered from a man aged 18 to 30 in good health.

The chain has TRBV20-1 and TRBJ2-4, with 8 bases that match TRBD2. CDR1 and CDR2 from the germline V gene are DFQATT and SNEGSKA (reference sequence). Unmatched junction bases numbered 11, after V lost 3 bases and J lost 1 base. The CDR3 loop spans 17 amino acids. The CDR3: CSASKTGGRWAKNIQYF. The CDR3 DNA is TGCAGTGCTAGTAAGACGGGAGGGCGATGGGCCAAAAACATTCAGTACTTC.

The chain is built from TRBV6-6 and TRBJ1-5; D may be TRBD1 (5 bases). The V gene lost 6 bases and the J gene lost 5 bases, with 11 bases spanning the gap. The CDR3 covers 13 residues. Germline V gene data show CDR1 as MNHNY and CDR2 as SVGAGI (reference sequence). The DNA of the CDR3 is TGTGCCAGCAGCAACGGGGGATATCAGCCCCAGCATTTT. Residues: CASSNGGYQPQHF.

The chain couples TRBV27 to TRBJ1-5, with TRBD1 identical over 8 bases. V trimming: 5 bases; J trimming: 7 bases; junction bases outside the gene matches: 7. This CDR3 contains 14 residues. Germline CDR1 and CDR2: MNHEY and SMNVEV (reference sequence). This CDR3 reads CASSTGGTRQPQHF. The CDR3 DNA follows: TGTGCCAGCAGTACAGGGGGAACGCGACAGCCCCAGCATTTT.

The chain employs TRBV6-4 and TRBJ2-6; D gene uncertain. Germline V gives CDR1 MRHNA, CDR2 SNTAGT. The CDR3 is 14 amino acids. The V and J ends lost 7 bases and 2 bases respectively, with 9 bases between them. The CDR3 nucleotides read TGTGCCAGCACCTATCAGGCTGGGGCCAACGTCCTGACTTTC. This translates into CASTYQAGANVLTF.

The chain joins TRBV4-3 to TRBJ2-7; D not resolved. The ends were cut back, 1 base at V and 2 bases at J, with 12 bases in the middle. Germline CDR1 LGHNA, CDR2 YSLEER. CDR3 size: 15 residues. The CDR3 region is CASSQGENRAYEQYF. CDR3 coding DNA: TGCGCCAGCAGCCAAGGGGAAAACAGAGCCTACGAGCAGTACTTC.

The chain joins TRBV15 to TRBJ2-5, with D perhaps given as TRBD1 or TRBD2 (5 bases each). The V end lost 5 bases, the J end lost 2 bases, and 12 bases lay between the germline ends. The CDR3 length is 14 residues. Germline V gene sequence: CDR1 LNHNV, CDR2 YYDKDF (reference sequence). CDR3 bases: TGTGCCACCAGCGACCGGGACGGACAAGAGACCCAGTACTTC. Its protein is CATSDRDGQETQYF.

The chain links TRBV6-2 or TRBV6-3 to TRBJ2-1, with D possibly TRBD2 on 6 matching bases. Per germline, CDR1 MNHEY and CDR2 SVGEGT. The CDR3 is 17 amino acids. V lost 5 bases and J lost 4, with 21 bases in between. The CDR3 bases are TGTGCCAGCAGTAAAGGGCGAATCGGGACTCAATACAATGAGCAGTTCTTC. This sequence encodes CASSKGRIGTQYNEQFF.

This clonotype showed up many times. The chain is built from TRBV10-3 and TRBJ1-5, with 7 bases fitting TRBD1. V shed 10 bases, J shed 5 bases, and the junction held 11 bases outside the gene matches. Germline CDR1 ENHRY, CDR2 SYGVKD. The CDR3 contains 14 residues. In DNA form, the CDR3 reads TGTGCCAGCAGCCTACAGGGGACGGATCAGCCCCAGCATTTT. It codes for CASSLQGTDQPQHF.

The chain employs TRBV3-1 and TRBJ1-2; the match to TRBD1 covers 8 bases. Germline assignment: CDR1 LGHDT and CDR2 YNNKEL (reference sequence). There are 15 residues in the CDR3. V was clipped by 2 bases and J by 7 bases; unmatched bases: 9. This chain's CDR3 is CASSQIRDRRFGYTF. The CDR3 DNA reads as TGTGCCAGCAGCCAAATCCGGGACAGGCGGTTTGGCTACACCTTC.

This clonotype turned up a few times. The rearrangement links TRBV29-1 to TRBJ2-1; D is ambiguous. The germline gives CDR1 SQVTM, CDR2 ANQGSEA. This CDR3 is built from 14 residues. The V gene lost 4 bases and the J gene lost 7 bases, with 17 bases spanning the gap. CDR3 sequence: CSVGRQAPTNEQFF. CDR3 nucleotides: TGCAGCGTTGGCCGCCAGGCACCAACAAATGAGCAGTTCTTC.

The V gene is TRBV20-1, the J gene TRBJ1-6, with D possibly matching TRBD1 (5 bases). V lost 3 bases to trimming and J lost 8 bases, with 20 bases between them. There are 16 residues in the CDR3. CDR1 and CDR2 (germline): DFQATT, SNEGSKA (reference sequence). Written as DNA, the CDR3 is TGCAGTGCTAGGGCTAGGCTCGGGGCTGGAGATTCACCCCTCCACTTT. Translation gives CSARARLGAGDSPLHF.

This chain links TRBV7-2 with TRBJ2-7, with 7 positions matching TRBD1. Germline V gene sequence: CDR1 SGHTA, CDR2 FQGNSA. CDR3 size: 15 residues. V dropped 3 bases and J dropped 3; count of bases not matched to a gene: 8. CDR3 nucleotides: TGTGCCAGCAGCTTGGCCCGGGACAGTTTCTACGAGCAGTACTTC. Protein: CASSLARDSFYEQYF.

The chain uses TRBV20-1 and TRBJ2-4, with a possible D match to TRBD2 (5 bases). V gave up 0 bases and J gave up 6 bases, with 12 bases separating them. The germline V gene encodes CDR1 DFQATT and CDR2 SNEGSKA (reference sequence). The CDR3 length is 14 residues. The CDR3 loop is CSARDEFSVNIQYF. As DNA, the CDR3 is TGCAGTGCTAGAGATGAGTTTAGCGTAAACATTCAGTACTTC.

The V gene is TRBV5-8, the J gene TRBJ2-4; 9 positions agree with TRBD1. With 0 bases clipped from V and 3 bases from J, the junction kept 7 bases outside the gene matches. The CDR3 spans 17 residues. Germline V gene data show CDR1 as SGHTS and CDR2 as YDEGEE. In DNA form, the CDR3 reads TGTGCCAGCAGCTTGGATACAGGGGGCCGTGTCAAAAACATTCAGTACTTC. This gives the protein CASSLDTGGRVKNIQYF.

The rearrangement joins TRBV11-2 to TRBJ2-7; D is ambiguous. V was shortened by 1 base and J by 4 bases, with 11 bases between the two germline ends. The CDR3 has 14 amino acids. Germline CDR1 SGHAT, CDR2 FQNNGV. The DNA of the CDR3 is TGTGCCAGCAGCTTAGGGTTCGGAACTTACGAGCAGTACTTC. Its translation: CASSLGFGTYEQYF.

There are a few counts of this clonotype. The chain recombines TRBV29-1 with TRBJ2-3; a weak D match, TRBD2 (6 bases). The V gene's germline CDR1 is SQVTM and CDR2 ANQGSEA. The CDR3 is 13 residues long. The germline V and J ends were trimmed by 7 bases and 1 base, with 12 bases remaining between them. The CDR3 region has the DNA TGCAGCGCTACTATAGCGGGCACAGATACGCAGTATTTT. Translation gives CSATIAGTDTQYF.

The V gene is TRBV6-1, the J gene TRBJ1-2; D perhaps matches TRBD1 (5 bases). CDR1 MNHNS and CDR2 SASEGT come from the germline V gene. This CDR3 has 16 residues. The ends were cut back, 0 bases at V and 8 bases at J, with 19 bases in the middle. CDR3 nucleotide sequence: TGTGCCAGCAGTGAAGCGTGGGGACTCACCACGAGAGGCTACACCTTC. Its protein is CASSEAWGLTTRGYTF.

The table lists this clonotype with a few counts. The V call is TRBV5-1, the J call TRBJ1-2; possibly TRBD1 for D (5 bases). CDR3 length: 18 residues. The germline V gene encodes CDR1 SGHRS and CDR2 YFSETQ. Trimming pared 0 bases from V and 4 bases from J, leaving 22 bases between. The CDR3 spells CASSLAPDAEGMFYGYTF. In DNA form, the CDR3 reads TGCGCCAGCAGCTTGGCCCCCGACGCGGAGGGGATGTTCTATGGCTACACCTTC.

This clonotype was picked up a small number of times. The CDR3 here is CASSPGGALDGYTF. CDR3 DNA: TGTGCCAGCAGCCCCGGGGGGGCCCTTGATGGCTACACCTTC. The rearrangement links TRBV6-5 to TRBJ1-2, with D possibly TRBD1 on 6 matching bases. The ends were cut back, 6 bases at V and 6 bases at J, with 17 bases in the middle. Germline CDR1 is MNHEY and CDR2 is SVGAGI. The CDR3 is 14 residues long.

The J gene is TRBJ1-2, the V gene TRBV2, with 8 bases identical to TRBD1. Losses at the gene ends were 8 bases for V and 2 bases for J; bases not matched to a gene: 10. Germline V gene lookup returns CDR1 SNHLY and CDR2 FYNNEI. This CDR3 is 15 amino acids long. CDR3 in amino acids: CASGWGRQGNYGYTF. CDR3 nucleotides: TGTGCCAGCGGTTGGGGGCGACAGGGGAACTATGGCTACACCTTC.